A selection of T cell receptor beta chains follows, all from one sample in a study of blood T cell repertoires in COVID-19. Method: immunoSEQ multiplex PCR; TCRdb's copy keeps in-frame clones and lacks some. Found here are about 190,000 clones, under 90% of them singletons; the top ten hold 20%. The sequencing input was peripheral blood. These receptors all come from a human donor in a cohort sampled during active COVID-19. Both conserved end residues are part of each CDR3.

V gene	J gene	CDR3 protein
TRBV7-9	TRBJ2-3	CASSLLGADTQYF
TRBV19	TRBJ1-1	CASSTLTPGVTLTEAFF
TRBV29-1	TRBJ1-2	CSVESGQGWKKTF
TRBV27	TRBJ1-5	CASRETTGVGPQHF
TRBV2	TRBJ2-5	CATEGLQETQYF
TRBV18	TRBJ1-2	CASSPEYGEGYTF
TRBV23-1	TRBJ1-5	CASRHVIFSGRQPQHF
TRBV4-1	TRBJ2-1	CASSQGGGVRSSYNEQFF
TRBV6-1	TRBJ2-5	CASSEGWWRQETQYF
TRBV24-1	TRBJ2-1	CATQTGGPYNEQFF
TRBV5-1	TRBJ1-1	CASSFPGRAEAFF
TRBV5-1	TRBJ2-6	CASSSGQFSGANVLTF
TRBV6-6	TRBJ1-2	CASTVRQGSAFGYTF
TRBV4-1	TRBJ2-3	CASSQVGGQGLSTDTQYF
TRBV27	TRBJ1-5	CASSTQGESVRNQPQHF
TRBV19	TRBJ2-7	CASSFFGGRNEQYF
TRBV3-1/TRBV3-2	TRBJ1-1	CASSPTSNSEAFF
TRBV13	TRBJ2-1	CASSLAKAGGRNEQFF
TRBV7-8	TRBJ1-3	CASSLTDSGNTIYF
TRBV19	TRBJ2-2	CASTLGGTGELFF
TRBV7-8	TRBJ2-5	CASSFYGQGAETQYF
TRBV9	TRBJ2-2	CASSTLTGLAGELFF
TRBV5-4	TRBJ2-7	CASSLGLAGVVGTYEQYF
TRBV9	TRBJ1-1	CASSVAGTEAFF
TRBV10-3	TRBJ2-2	CAISESQLNTGELFF
TRBV28	TRBJ2-7	CASSPGFAASYEQYF
TRBV27	TRBJ1-2	CASSSREGHGYTF
TRBV3-1/TRBV3-2	TRBJ2-2	CASSQGGVRGTGELFF
TRBV4-2	TRBJ1-5	CASSQDWGHSTRNRQPQHF
TRBV5-1	TRBJ1-1	CASSLVGGRVEAFF
TRBV5-4	TRBJ2-3	CASSLGGTGSTDTQYF
TRBV19	TRBJ2-1	CASNRDIFRSYNEQFF
TRBV28	TRBJ1-5	CASRRWITNQPQHF
TRBV27	TRBJ1-2	CASSLWPPGQGFISGRNGYTF
TRBV29-1	TRBJ2-1	CSVEKREGFDEQFF
TRBV6-5	TRBJ1-4	CAITGGVNRPEKLFF
TRBV6-5	TRBJ1-2	CASSGGVGYTF
TRBV11-1	TRBJ2-7	CASSWREADYEQYF
TRBV7-2	TRBJ2-3	CASSEQGGRGVDTQYF
TRBV6-1	TRBJ1-1	CASSDFPAGYTEAFF
TRBV28	TRBJ1-2	CASSLGQGLPTPF
TRBV27	TRBJ2-1	CASSLLGGGSYNEQFF
TRBV28	TRBJ1-2	CASSFGGGRGYTF
TRBV3-1/TRBV3-2	TRBJ1-5	CASSDTGIGGNQPQHF
TRBV19	TRBJ1-4	CASTGGGTNEKLFF
TRBV21-1	TRBJ1-2	CASSKRVKSNYGYTF
TRBV7-8	TRBJ1-5	CASSLVVGQNQPQHF
TRBV20-1	TRBJ1-3	CSASNPAGSGNTIYF
TRBV5-1	TRBJ1-1	CASSLDSRIGVEAFF
TRBV5-1	TRBJ2-3	CASSLGLAGVDTQYF
TRBV7-3	TRBJ1-1	CASSSYTGITEAFF